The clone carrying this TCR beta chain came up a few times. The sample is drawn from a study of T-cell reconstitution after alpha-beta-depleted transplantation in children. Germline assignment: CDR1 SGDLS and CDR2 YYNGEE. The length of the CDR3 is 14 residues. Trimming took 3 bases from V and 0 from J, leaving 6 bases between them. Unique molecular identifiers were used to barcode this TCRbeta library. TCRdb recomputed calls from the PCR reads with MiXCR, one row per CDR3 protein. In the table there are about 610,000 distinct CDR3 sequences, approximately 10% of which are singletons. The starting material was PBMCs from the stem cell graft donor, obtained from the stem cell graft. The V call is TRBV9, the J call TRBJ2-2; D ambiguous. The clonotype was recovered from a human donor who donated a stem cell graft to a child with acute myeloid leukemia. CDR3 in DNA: TGTGCCAGCAGCGGCCTAACGAACACCGGGGAGCTGTTTTTT. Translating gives CASSGLTNTGELFF.